This section outlines one TCR beta chain sequence together with its context. Its antigen is currently unknown. These data are taken from a study of cytomegalovirus exposure and HLA in healthy donors. The overall study: A subsequent analysis stated that the 120 validation repertoires were run on the same platform as the approximately 660 first-cohort repertoires.

Points from the study as a whole: Most TCR sequences proved rare, with some public TCRs found in many donors. According to a later analysis, TCR clusters from the first cohort tended to co-occur in the 120 or so validation repertoires.

CDR1 and CDR2 from the germline V gene are SGHDT and YYEEEE. This CDR3 has 16 amino acids. Trimming shortened V by 1 base and J by 2 bases, and 15 bases separated the two germline ends. The donors were in the roughly 120-subject validation cohort, distinct from the roughly 700-subject first cohort. The method was immunoSEQ multiplex PCR; TCRdb's version includes in-frame clones alone and lacks a portion of them. The data show approximately 200,000 clones, with 80% to 95% seen just once and roughly 1% held by the top ten. This TCR came from a young woman in good health and CMV-seronegative. The rearrangement uses TRBV5-6 and TRBJ1-1; D is possibly TRBD1 (5 bases). The sequenced sample was PBMCs. The CDR3 region is CASSLTGAWGNTEAFF. DNA of the CDR3: TGTGCCAGCAGCTTGACAGGCGCTTGGGGCAACACTGAAGCTTTCTTT.